This T cell receptor (beta chain) was obtained from a study of blood T cell repertoires in COVID-19. The wider study: From the United States, Italy and Spain came samples of acute and convalescent COVID-19.

Data came from immunoSEQ multiplex PCR; TCRdb stores just in-frame clones and leaves some out. The data hold about 200,000 clones, with approximately 90% observed a single time. The CDR3 contains 15 residues. Germline V lookup: CDR1 MRHNA, CDR2 SNTAGT. J gave up 1 base and V 3 bases, and 3 bases lay outside the gene matches. The sequencing input was peripheral blood. V gene TRBV6-4 combines with J gene TRBJ2-3; TRBD1 matches at 8 bases. This sequence originates from a man in his forties or fifties with COVID-19, enrolled during active disease. Here the CDR3 reads CASSEQGGGTDTQYF. The DNA of the CDR3 is TGTGCCAGCAGTGAACAGGGGGGAGGCACAGATACGCAGTATTTT.